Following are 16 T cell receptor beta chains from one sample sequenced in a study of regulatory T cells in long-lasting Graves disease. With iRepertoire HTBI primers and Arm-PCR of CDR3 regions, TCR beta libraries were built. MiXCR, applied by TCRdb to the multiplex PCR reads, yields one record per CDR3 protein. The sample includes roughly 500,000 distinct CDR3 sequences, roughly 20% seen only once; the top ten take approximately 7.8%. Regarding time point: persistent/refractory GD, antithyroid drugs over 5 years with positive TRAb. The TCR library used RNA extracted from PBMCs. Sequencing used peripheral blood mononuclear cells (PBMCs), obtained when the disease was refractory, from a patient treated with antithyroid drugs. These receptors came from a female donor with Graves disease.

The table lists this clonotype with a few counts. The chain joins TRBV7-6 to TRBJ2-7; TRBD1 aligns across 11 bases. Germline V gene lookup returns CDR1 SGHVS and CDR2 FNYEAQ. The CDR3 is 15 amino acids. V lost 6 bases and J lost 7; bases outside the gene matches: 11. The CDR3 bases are TGTGCCAGCAGTCTGGGACAGGGGGTTGGTTGGGAGCAGTACTTC. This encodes CASSLGQGVGWEQYF.

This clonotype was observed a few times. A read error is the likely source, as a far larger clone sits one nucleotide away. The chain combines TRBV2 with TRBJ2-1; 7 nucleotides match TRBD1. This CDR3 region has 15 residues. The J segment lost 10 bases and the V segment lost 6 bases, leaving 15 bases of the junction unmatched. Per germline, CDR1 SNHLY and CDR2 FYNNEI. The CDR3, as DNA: TGTGCCAGCAGCGTTCCGGGACAGAATCCCTACGAGCAGTTCTTC. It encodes CASSVPGQNPYEQFF. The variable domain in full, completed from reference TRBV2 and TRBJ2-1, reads EPEVTQTPSHQVTQMGQEVILRCVPISNHLYFYWYRQILGQKVEFLVSFYNNEISEKSEIFDDQFSVERPDGSNFTLKIRSTKLEDSAMYFCASSVPGQNPYEQFFGPGTRLTVL.

The CDR3 is CASSPIRPDGINEKLFF. The CDR3 nucleotides are TGTGCCAGCAGTCCCATCCGGCCGGACGGAATTAATGAAAAACTGTTTTTT. V gene TRBV5-8 combines with J gene TRBJ1-4; the D is unclear. Germline lookup yields CDR1 SGHTS and CDR2 YDEGEE. V was pared by 5 bases and J by 4 bases, with 21 bases between. CDR3 length: 17 residues.

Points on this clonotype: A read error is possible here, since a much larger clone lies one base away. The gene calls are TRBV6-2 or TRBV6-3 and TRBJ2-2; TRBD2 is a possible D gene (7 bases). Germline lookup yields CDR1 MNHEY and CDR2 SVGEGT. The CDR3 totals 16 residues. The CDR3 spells CASGYPYRGATGELFF. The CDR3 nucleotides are TGTGCCAGCGGTTACCCGTACCGGGGGGCAACCGGGGAGCTGTTTTTT.

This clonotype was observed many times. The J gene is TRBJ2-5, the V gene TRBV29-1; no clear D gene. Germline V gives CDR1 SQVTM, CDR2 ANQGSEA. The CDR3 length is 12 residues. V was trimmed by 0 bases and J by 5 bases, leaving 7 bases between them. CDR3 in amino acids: CSVEDNWETQYF. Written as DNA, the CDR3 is TGCAGCGTTGAAGACAACTGGGAGACCCAGTACTTC.

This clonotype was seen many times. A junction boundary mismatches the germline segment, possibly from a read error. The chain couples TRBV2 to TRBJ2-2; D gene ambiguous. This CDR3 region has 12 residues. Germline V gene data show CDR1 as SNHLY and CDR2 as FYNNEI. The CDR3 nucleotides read TGTGCCAGCAGATCGAAGACCGGGGAGCTGTTTTTT. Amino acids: CASRSKTGELFF.

The CDR3 region is CASSWELAGAYEQYF. The CDR3 DNA reads as TGTGCCAGCAGCTGGGAACTAGCGGGAGCCTACGAGCAGTACTTC. The rearrangement joins TRBV5-4 to TRBJ2-7, with 11 bases matching TRBD2. Germline V gives CDR1 SGHNT, CDR2 YYREEE (reference sequence). The CDR3 is made up of 15 amino acids. J was trimmed by 2 bases and V by 3 bases; bases with no gene match: 4.

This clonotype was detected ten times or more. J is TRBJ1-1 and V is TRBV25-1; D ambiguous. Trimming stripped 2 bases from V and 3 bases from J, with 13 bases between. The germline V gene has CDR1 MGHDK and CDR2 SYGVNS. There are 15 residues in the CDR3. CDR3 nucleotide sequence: TGTGCCAGCAGTGAAAAGAGCAGGACTTACACTGAAGCTTTCTTT. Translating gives CASSEKSRTYTEAFF. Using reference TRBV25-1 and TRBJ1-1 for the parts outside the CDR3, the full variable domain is EADIYQTPRYLVIGTGKKITLECSQTMGHDKMYWYQQDPGMELHLIHYSYGVNSTEKGDLSSESTVSRIRTEHFPLTLESARPSHTSQYLCASSEKSRTYTEAFFGQGTRLTVV.

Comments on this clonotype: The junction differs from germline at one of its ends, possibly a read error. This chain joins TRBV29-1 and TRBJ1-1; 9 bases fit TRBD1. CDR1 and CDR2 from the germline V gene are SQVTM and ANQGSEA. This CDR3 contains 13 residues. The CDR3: CSVERGQGTEALF. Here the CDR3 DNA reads TGCAGCGTTGAAAGGGGACAGGGAACTGAAGCTCTCTTT.

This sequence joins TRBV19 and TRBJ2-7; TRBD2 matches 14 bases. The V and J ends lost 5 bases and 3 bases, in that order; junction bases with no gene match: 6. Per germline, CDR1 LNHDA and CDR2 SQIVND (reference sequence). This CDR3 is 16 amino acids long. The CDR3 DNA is TGTGCCAGTAGTGCCCCGGGACTAGCGGGAGTCTACGAGCAGTACTTC. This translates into CASSAPGLAGVYEQYF.

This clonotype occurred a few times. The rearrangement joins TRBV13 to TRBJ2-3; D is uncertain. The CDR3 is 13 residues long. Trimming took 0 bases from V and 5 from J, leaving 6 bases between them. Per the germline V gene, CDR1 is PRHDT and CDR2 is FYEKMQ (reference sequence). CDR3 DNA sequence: TGTGCCAGCAGCTTAGGGCATGGAGATACGCAGTATTTT. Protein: CASSLGHGDTQYF.

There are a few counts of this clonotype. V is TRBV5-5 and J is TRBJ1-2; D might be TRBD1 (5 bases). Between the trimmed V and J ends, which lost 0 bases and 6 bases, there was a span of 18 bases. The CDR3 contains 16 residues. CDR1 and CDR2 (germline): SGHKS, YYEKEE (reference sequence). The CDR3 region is CASSLVEVRAKDGYTF. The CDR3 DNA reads TGTGCCAGCAGCTTGGTAGAGGTCAGGGCAAAGGATGGCTACACCTTC.

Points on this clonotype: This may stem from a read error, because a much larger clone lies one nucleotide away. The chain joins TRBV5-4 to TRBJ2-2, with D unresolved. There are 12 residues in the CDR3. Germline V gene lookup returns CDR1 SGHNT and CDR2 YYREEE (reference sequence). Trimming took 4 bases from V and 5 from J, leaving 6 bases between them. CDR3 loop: CASSMGTGELFF. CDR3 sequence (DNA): TGTGCCAGCAGCATGGGGACCGGGGAGCTGTTTTTT.

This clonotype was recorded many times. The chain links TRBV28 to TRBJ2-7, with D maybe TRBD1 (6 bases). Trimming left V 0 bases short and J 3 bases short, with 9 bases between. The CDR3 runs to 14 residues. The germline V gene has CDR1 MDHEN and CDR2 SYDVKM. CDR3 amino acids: CASSLWAGDYEQYF. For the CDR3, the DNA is TGTGCCAGCAGTTTATGGGCAGGGGACTACGAGCAGTACTTC.

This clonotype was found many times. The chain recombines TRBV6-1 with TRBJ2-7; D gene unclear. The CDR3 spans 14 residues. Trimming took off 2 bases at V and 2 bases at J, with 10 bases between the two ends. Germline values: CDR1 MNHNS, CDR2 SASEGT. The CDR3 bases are TGTGCCAGCAGTGAAAACTGGGTTACCTACGAGCAGTACTTC. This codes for CASSENWVTYEQYF.

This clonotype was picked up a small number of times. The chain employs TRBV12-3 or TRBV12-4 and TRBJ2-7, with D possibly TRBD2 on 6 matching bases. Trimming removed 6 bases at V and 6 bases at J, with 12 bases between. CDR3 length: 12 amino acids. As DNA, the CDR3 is TGTGCCAGCAGGGGGGGTTTACTCGAGCAGTACTTC. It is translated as CASRGGLLEQYF.